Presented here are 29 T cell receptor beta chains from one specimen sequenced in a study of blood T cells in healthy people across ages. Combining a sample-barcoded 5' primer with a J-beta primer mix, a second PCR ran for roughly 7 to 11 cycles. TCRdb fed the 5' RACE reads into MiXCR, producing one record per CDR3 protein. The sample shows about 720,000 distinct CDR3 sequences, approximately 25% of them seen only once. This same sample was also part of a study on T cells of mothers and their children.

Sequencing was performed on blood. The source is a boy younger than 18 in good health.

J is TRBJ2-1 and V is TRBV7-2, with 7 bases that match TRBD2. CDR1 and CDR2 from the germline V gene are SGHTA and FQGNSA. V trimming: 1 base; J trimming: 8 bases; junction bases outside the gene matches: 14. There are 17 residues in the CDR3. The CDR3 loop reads CASSLEGGLAGVYEQFF. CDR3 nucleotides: TGTGCCAGCAGCTTAGAGGGAGGACTGGCGGGAGTTTATGAGCAGTTCTTC. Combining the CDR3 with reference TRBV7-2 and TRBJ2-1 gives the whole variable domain GAGVSQSPSNKVTEKGKDVELRCDPISGHTALYWYRQSLGQGLEFLIYFQGNSAPDKSGLPSDRFSAERTGGSVSTLTIQRTQQEDSAVYLCASSLEGGLAGVYEQFFGPGTRLTVL.

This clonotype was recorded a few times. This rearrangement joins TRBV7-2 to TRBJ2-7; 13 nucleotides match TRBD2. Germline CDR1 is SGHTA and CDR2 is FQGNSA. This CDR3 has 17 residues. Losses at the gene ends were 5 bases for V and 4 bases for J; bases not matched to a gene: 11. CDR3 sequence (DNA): TGTGCCAGCAGCCTGAAGACTAGCGGGGGGATGATTTACGAGCAGTACTTC. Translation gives CASSLKTSGGMIYEQYF.

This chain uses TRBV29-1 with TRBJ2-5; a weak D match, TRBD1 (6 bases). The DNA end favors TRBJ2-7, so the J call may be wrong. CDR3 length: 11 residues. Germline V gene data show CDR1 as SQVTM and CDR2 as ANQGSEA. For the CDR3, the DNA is TGCAGCGGTGGACAGCCCTACGAGCAGTACTTC. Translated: CSGGQPYEQYF.

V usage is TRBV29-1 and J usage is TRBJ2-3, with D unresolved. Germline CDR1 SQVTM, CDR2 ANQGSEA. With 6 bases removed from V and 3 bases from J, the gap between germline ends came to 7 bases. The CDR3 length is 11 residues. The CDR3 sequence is CSVSLTDTQYF. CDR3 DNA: TGCAGCGTAAGCCTTACAGATACGCAGTATTTT.

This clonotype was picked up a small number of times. In nucleotides, the CDR3 is TGTGCCAGCAGCCCGACAGGGGGCTCCAGCCTCTCATATGGCTACACCTTC. This codes for CASSPTGGSSLSYGYTF. The chain combines TRBV7-3 with TRBJ1-2; 10 nucleotides line up with TRBD1. This CDR3 region has 17 residues. With 5 bases clipped from V and 5 bases from J, the junction kept 14 bases outside the gene matches. In germline, CDR1 is SGHTA, CDR2 FQGTGA.

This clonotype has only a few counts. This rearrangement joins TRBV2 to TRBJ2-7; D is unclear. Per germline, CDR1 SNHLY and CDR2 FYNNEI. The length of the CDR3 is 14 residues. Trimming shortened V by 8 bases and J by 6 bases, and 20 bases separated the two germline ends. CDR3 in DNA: TGTGCCAGCTCCGCACGGTTTGGTTACAGCGAGCAGTACTTC. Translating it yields CASSARFGYSEQYF. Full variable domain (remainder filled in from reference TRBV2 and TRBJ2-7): EPEVTQTPSHQVTQMGQEVILRCVPISNHLYFYWYRQILGQKVEFLVSFYNNEISEKSEIFDDQFSVERPDGSNFTLKIRSTKLEDSAMYFCASSARFGYSEQYFGPGTRLTVT.

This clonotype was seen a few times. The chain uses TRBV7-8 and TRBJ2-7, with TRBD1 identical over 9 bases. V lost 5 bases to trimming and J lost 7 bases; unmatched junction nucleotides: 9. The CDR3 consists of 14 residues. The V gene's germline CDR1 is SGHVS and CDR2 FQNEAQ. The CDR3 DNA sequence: TGTGCCAGCAGCGCAGGACAGGGGAAGAGGGAGCAGTACTTC. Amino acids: CASSAGQGKREQYF.

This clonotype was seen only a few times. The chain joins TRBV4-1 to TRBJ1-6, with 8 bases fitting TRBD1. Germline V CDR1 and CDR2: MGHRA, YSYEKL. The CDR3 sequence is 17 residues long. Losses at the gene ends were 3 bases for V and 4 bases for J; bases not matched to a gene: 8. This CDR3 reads CASSHPGGSRYNSPLHF. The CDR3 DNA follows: TGCGCCAGCAGCCATCCAGGGGGCTCCCGGTATAATTCACCCCTCCACTTT.

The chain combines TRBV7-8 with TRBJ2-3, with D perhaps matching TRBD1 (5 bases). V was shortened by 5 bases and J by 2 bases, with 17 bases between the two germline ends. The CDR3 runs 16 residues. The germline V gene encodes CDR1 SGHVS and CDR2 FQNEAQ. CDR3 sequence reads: CASSQSRTRNTDTQYF. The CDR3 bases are TGTGCCAGCAGCCAGTCCCGGACACGAAACACAGATACGCAGTATTTT.

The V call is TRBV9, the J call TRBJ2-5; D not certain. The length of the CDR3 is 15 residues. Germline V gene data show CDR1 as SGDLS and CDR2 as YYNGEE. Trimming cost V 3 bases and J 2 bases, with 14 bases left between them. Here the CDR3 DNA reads TGTGCCAGCAGCGCCGTCGTGAATCCACAAGAGACCCAGTACTTC. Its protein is CASSAVVNPQETQYF.

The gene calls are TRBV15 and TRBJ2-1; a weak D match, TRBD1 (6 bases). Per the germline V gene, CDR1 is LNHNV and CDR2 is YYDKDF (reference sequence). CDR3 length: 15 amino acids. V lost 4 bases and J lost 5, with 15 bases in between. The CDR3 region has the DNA TGTGCCACCAGCAATAACAGGGCTTCTGACAATGAGCAGTTCTTC. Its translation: CATSNNRASDNEQFF.

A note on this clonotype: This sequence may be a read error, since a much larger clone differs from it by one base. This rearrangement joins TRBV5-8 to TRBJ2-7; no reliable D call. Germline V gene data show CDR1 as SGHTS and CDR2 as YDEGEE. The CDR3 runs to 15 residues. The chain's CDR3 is CASSLNIGGSYGQYF. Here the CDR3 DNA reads TGTGCCAGCAGCTTAAACATCGGCGGATCCTACGGGCAGTACTTC.

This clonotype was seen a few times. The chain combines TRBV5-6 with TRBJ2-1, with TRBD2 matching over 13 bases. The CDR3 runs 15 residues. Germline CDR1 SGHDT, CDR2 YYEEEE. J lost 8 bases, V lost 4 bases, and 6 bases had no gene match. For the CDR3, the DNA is TGTGCCAGCAGCACCGGACTAGCGGGGGTTGATGAGCAGTTCTTC. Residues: CASSTGLAGVDEQFF.

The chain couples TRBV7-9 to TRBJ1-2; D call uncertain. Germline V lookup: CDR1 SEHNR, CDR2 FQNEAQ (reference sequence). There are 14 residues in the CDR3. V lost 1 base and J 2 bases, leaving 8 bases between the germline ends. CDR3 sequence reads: CASSLGPANYGYTF. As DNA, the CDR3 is TGTGCCAGCAGCTTAGGACCGGCCAACTATGGCTACACCTTC.

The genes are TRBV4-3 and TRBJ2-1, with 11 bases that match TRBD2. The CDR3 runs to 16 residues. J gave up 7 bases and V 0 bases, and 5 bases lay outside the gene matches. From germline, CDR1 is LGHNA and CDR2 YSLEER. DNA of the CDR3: TGCGCCAGCAGCCAAGATCGAGTAGCGGGGGGGAATGAGCAGTTCTTC. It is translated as CASSQDRVAGGNEQFF.

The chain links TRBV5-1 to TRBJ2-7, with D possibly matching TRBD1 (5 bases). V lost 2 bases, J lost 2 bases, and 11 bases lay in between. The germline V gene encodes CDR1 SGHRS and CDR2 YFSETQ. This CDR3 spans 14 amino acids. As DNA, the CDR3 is TGCGCCAGCAGCTTATCCAGGGCCCCCTACGAGCAGTACTTC. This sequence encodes CASSLSRAPYEQYF. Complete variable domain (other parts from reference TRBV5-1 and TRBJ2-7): KAGVTQTPRYLIKTRGQQVTLSCSPISGHRSVSWYQQTPGQGLQFLFEYFSETQRNKGNFPGRFSGRQFSNSRSEMNVSTLELGDSALYLCASSLSRAPYEQYFGPGTRLTVT.

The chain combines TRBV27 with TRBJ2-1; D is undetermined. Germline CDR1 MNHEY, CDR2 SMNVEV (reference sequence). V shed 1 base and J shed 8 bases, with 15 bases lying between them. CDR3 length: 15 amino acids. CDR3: CASSLLGVVGDEQFF. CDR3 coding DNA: TGTGCCAGCAGTTTATTAGGAGTGGTAGGTGATGAGCAGTTCTTC.

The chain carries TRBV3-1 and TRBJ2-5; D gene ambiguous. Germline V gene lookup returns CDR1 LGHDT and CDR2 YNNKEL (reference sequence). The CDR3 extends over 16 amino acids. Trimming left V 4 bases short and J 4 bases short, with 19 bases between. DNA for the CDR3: TGTGCCAGCAGCCTCACAGAACTTAAGGCGAGAGAGACCCAGTACTTC. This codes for CASSLTELKARETQYF.

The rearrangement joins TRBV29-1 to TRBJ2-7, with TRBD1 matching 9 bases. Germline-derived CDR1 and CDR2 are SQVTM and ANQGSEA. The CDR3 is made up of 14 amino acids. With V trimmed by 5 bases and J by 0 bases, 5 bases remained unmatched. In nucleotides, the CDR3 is TGCAGCGTTCTAGGACAGGGGCTCTCCTACGAGCAGTACTTC. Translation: CSVLGQGLSYEQYF.

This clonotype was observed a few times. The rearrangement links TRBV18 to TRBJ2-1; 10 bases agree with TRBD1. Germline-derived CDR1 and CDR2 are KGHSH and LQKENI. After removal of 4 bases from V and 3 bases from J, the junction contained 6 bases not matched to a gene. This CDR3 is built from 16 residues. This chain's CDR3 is CASSLAGTGVYNEQFF. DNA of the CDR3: TGTGCCAGCTCACTGGCAGGGACAGGGGTCTACAATGAGCAGTTCTTC.

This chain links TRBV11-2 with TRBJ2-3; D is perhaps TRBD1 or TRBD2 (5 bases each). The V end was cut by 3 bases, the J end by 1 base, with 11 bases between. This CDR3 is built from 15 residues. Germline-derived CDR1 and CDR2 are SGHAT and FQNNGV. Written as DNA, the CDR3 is TGTGCCAGCAGCTTTTGGGGGTGGGGCACAGATACGCAGTATTTT. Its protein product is CASSFWGWGTDTQYF.

The CDR3 bases are TGCAGTGCTAGAGATCTGGGGACCGTCTACGAGCAGTACTTC. Encoded protein: CSARDLGTVYEQYF. The genes are TRBV20-1 and TRBJ2-5, with D possibly called TRBD1 or TRBD2 (5 bases each). TRBJ2-7 explains the end of the DNA better; the J call may be wrong. CDR3 length: 14 amino acids. From germline, CDR1 is DFQATT and CDR2 SNEGSKA (reference sequence).

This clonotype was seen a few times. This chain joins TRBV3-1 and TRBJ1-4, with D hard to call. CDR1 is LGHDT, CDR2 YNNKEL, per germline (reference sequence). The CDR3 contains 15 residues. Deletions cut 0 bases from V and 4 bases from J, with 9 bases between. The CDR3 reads CASSQDKGNNEKLFF. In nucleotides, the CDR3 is TGTGCCAGCAGCCAAGATAAGGGAAATAATGAAAAACTGTTTTTT.

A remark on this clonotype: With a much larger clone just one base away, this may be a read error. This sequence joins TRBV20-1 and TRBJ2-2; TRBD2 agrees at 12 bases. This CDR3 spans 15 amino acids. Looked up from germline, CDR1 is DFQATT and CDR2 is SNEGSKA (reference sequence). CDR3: CSARLAGGPSGEPFF. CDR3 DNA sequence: TGCAGTGCTAGACTAGCGGGAGGGCCCTCCGGGGAGCCGTTTTTT.

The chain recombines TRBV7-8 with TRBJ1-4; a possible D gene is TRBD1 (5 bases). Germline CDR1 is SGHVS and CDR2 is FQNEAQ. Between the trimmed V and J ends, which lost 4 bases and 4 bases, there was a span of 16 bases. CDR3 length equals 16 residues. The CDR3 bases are TGTGCCAGCAGCTCCCTACGGGGGGTGGTTAATGAAAAACTGTTTTTT. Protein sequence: CASSSLRGVVNEKLFF. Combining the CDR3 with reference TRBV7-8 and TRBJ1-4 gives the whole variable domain GAGVSQSPRYKVAKRGQDVALRCDPISGHVSLFWYQQALGQGPEFLTYFQNEAQLDKSGLPSDRFFAERPEGSVSTLKIQRTQQEDSAVYLCASSSLRGVVNEKLFFGSGTQLSVL.

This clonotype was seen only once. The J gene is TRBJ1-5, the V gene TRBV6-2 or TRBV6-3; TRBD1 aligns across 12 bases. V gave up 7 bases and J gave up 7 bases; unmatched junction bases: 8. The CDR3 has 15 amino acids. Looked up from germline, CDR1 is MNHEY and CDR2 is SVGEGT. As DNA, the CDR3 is TGTGCCAGCACCCGGGACAGGGGGCTAGGGCAGCCCCAGCATTTT. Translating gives CASTRDRGLGQPQHF.

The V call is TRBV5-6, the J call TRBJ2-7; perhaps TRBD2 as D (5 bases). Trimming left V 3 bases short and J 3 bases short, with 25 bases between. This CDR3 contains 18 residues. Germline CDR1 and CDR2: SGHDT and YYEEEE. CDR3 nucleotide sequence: TGTGCCAGCAGCTGGCTGGGCGCAGTGAGGGCAAGGAACTACGAGCAGTACTTC. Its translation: CASSWLGAVRARNYEQYF.

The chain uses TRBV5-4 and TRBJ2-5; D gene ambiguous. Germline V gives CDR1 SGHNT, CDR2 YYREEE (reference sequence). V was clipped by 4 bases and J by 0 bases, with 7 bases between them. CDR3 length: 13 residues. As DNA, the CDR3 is TGTGCCAGCAGCCCGAAGTACCAAGAGACCCAGTACTTC. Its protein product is CASSPKYQETQYF.

The CDR3 region has the DNA TGTGCCAGCAGCTTAGTGGGGCAGGGGGTCTCCTACGAGCAGTACTTC. Its translation is CASSLVGQGVSYEQYF. The chain links TRBV7-2 to TRBJ2-5, with 7 bases lining up with TRBD1. The J call may be faulty, since TRBJ2-7 better matches the DNA end. From germline, CDR1 is SGHTA and CDR2 FQGNSA. The CDR3 is 16 amino acids.